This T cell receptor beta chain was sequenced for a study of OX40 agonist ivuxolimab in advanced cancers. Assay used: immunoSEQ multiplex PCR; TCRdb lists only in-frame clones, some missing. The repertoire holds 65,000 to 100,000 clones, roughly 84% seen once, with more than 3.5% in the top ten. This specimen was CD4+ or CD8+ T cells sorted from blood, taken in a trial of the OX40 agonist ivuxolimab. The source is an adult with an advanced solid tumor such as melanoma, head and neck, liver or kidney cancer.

The CDR3 region is CASSLILGEASGRETQYF. The CDR3 DNA reads TGTGCCAGCAGCCTCATTCTGGGGGAAGCGAGCGGAAGAGAGACCCAGTACTTC. The chain links TRBV5-4 to TRBJ2-5, with D tentatively TRBD1 or TRBD2 (5 bases each). This CDR3 has 18 residues. Germline V gene data show CDR1 as SGHNT and CDR2 as YYREEE (reference sequence). Trimming took off 4 bases at V and 4 bases at J, with 26 bases between the two ends.